Given below is one T cell receptor (beta chain) in context. Its antigen remains unknown. Time point in this sample: newly diagnosed GD, antithyroid drugs for less than 3 months. Generation of the TCR library employed RNA extracted from PBMCs. Arm-PCR of CDR3 regions with iRepertoire HTBI primers generated TCR beta libraries. TCRdb itself ran the multiplex PCR reads through MiXCR, one entry per CDR3 protein. The table lists roughly 500,000 distinct CDR3 sequences, 12% to 15% of them singletons. With V trimmed by 0 bases and J by 9 bases, 3 bases remained unmatched. The CDR3 consists of 15 residues. Germline CDR1 and CDR2: MNHEY and SVGEGT. The source of the sample is a study of regulatory T cells in long-lasting Graves disease. Whole-study context: Antithyroid drug use was under 3 months in newly diagnosed Graves' patients. General study points: Persistent disease was associated with favored TRBV28 usage and with favored use of TRBJ1-2 and TRBJ2-5. Persistent Graves' patients showed a TCR diversity that was lower than that of newly diagnosed ones.

This sample was also put to use in a study of T cells in Graves' hyperthyroidism and ophthalmopathy. That source reports: RT-PCR in the first round (using the HTBI primer set) targeted the TCR CDR3.

The TCR was taken from a woman between 45 and 65 years old with Graves disease. This rearrangement joins TRBV6-2 or TRBV6-3 to TRBJ2-1, with 12 nucleotides matching TRBD2. Sequencing was performed on peripheral blood mononuclear cells (PBMCs), taken at new diagnosis, from a patient treated with antithyroid drugs. The CDR3 spells CASSYSPSGRVEQFF. CDR3 nucleotides: TGTGCCAGCAGTTACTCGCCTAGCGGGAGGGTTGAGCAGTTCTTC.